The next 22 T cell receptor beta chains were all read from a single sample in a study of Ad26.COV2.S vaccination and SARS-CoV-2 variants. Profiling relied on immunoSEQ multiplex PCR, and the TCRdb table lists in-frame clones only, not all of them. The table lists 250,000 or so clones, around nine tenths of them singletons, with 2.5% to 3.5% in the top ten. The sample's treatment: roughly 18 received Ad26.COV2.S at low or high dose, single or two shots; roughly 5 received placebo; per-sample allocation not given. Each sample was drawn 63 days after the first injection (of vaccine or placebo). Sequenced material: peripheral blood, taken in a trial of Ad26.COV2.S vaccine versus placebo. These receptors were collected from a person aged 18-65 years who received the Ad26.COV2.S COVID-19 vaccine or a placebo.

This clone was seen a handful of times. V and J are TRBV2 and TRBJ1-4; 9 positions agree with TRBD1. This CDR3 is 14 amino acids long. The germline gives CDR1 SNHLY, CDR2 FYNNEI. J gave up 7 bases and V 6 bases, and 6 bases lay outside the gene matches. The CDR3 nucleotides read TGTGCCAGCAGCGTCGGGACAGGGTTTGAAAAACTGTTTTTT. Its translation is CASSVGTGFEKLFF.

The rearrangement joins TRBV12-3 or TRBV12-4 to TRBJ1-1, with D unresolved. Deletions cut 6 bases from V and 7 bases from J, with 12 bases between. The CDR3 extends over 12 amino acids. This CDR3 is CASSPEIVEAFF. The CDR3, as DNA: TGTGCCAGCAGCCCAGAGATAGTTGAAGCTTTCTTT.

The chain uses TRBV7-2 and TRBJ2-7, with D possibly TRBD1 on 6 matching bases. From germline, CDR1 is SGHTA and CDR2 FQGNSA. This CDR3 has 13 amino acids. The V gene lost 8 bases and the J gene lost 5 bases, with 16 bases spanning the gap. The CDR3 nucleotides read TGTGCCAGCGGCCGCAGGGGTTGGGACGAGCAGTACTTC. Protein sequence: CASGRRGWDEQYF.

This clone was observed once. The rearrangement joins TRBV29-1 to TRBJ2-3, with D perhaps matching TRBD1 or TRBD2 (8 bases each). Trimming took off 7 bases at V and 2 bases at J, with 22 bases between the two ends. The CDR3 covers 16 residues. Germline CDR1 reads SQVTM; CDR2 reads ANQGSEA. CDR3 bases: TGCAGCGAACAGGGGGGGGTAGCGGGGACCACAGATACGCAGTATTTT. It encodes CSEQGGVAGTTDTQYF.

This clone rates as medium-sized. The chain joins TRBV10-3 to TRBJ2-3, with a possible D match to TRBD1 (6 bases). The CDR3 spans 15 residues. Trimming pared 8 bases from V and 6 bases from J, leaving 21 bases between. Germline CDR1 and CDR2: ENHRY and SYGVKD. The CDR3 sequence: CAIEGHLGAVDTQYF. CDR3 in DNA: TGTGCCATCGAGGGCCATTTGGGGGCCGTGGATACGCAGTATTTT.

A few counts support this clone. The chain employs TRBV5-1 and TRBJ2-3; 7 nucleotides line up with TRBD1. The length of the CDR3 is 15 residues. V was clipped by 7 bases and J by 0 bases; unmatched bases: 8. Looked up from germline, CDR1 is SGHRS and CDR2 is YFSETQ. CDR3 loop: CASGKTGHSTDTQYF. The CDR3 DNA reads as TGCGCCAGCGGCAAGACAGGGCACAGCACAGATACGCAGTATTTT.

The rearrangement links TRBV19 to TRBJ1-2; D is possibly TRBD1 (6 bases). Per germline, CDR1 LNHDA and CDR2 SQIVND (reference sequence). This CDR3 contains 14 residues. Trimming took off 5 bases at V and 3 bases at J, with 13 bases between the two ends. The CDR3 protein is CASSQQGRYYGYTF. In nucleotides, the CDR3 is TGTGCCAGTAGTCAACAGGGAAGATACTATGGCTACACCTTC.

The gene calls are TRBV2 and TRBJ1-4; 9 bases agree with TRBD1. CDR1 SNHLY and CDR2 FYNNEI come from the germline V gene. Unmatched junction bases numbered 8, after V lost 7 bases and J lost 2 bases. This CDR3 is 16 amino acids long. The CDR3 bases are TGTGCCAGCACCCTACAGGGGGCCGGGACTAATGAAAAACTGTTTTTT. Translating it yields CASTLQGAGTNEKLFF.

Only a few counts were recorded for this clone. The chain combines TRBV7-9 with TRBJ1-1; TRBD1 might be the D (6 bases). The CDR3 has 15 amino acids. Trimming pared 4 bases from V and 0 bases from J, leaving 12 bases between. CDR1 and CDR2 from the germline V gene are SEHNR and FQNEAQ (reference sequence). Here the CDR3 reads CASSSRGPMNTEAFF. In DNA, the CDR3 is TGTGCCAGCAGCTCCAGGGGTCCCATGAACACTGAAGCTTTCTTT.

The chain recombines TRBV29-1 with TRBJ1-2; a weak D match, TRBD1 (6 bases). Germline CDR1 and CDR2: SQVTM and ANQGSEA. CDR3 length: 16 residues. Trimming stripped 3 bases from V and 2 bases from J, with 19 bases between. The CDR3 is CSVDRGQSSQNYGYTF. The CDR3, as DNA: TGCAGCGTTGATAGGGGACAATCCTCCCAAAACTATGGCTACACCTTC.

The DNA for the CDR3 is TGTGCCAGCAGCCAAGATCTGGGCTCCACAGATACGCAGTATTTT. Its protein product is CASSQDLGSTDTQYF. The chain recombines TRBV3-1 (or the pseudogene TRBV3-2) with TRBJ2-3; no firm D call. Germline V gene lookup returns CDR1 LGHDT and CDR2 YNNKEL (reference sequence). The CDR3 runs 15 residues. Between the trimmed V and J ends, which lost 0 bases and 2 bases, there was a span of 9 bases.

V gene TRBV29-1 combines with J gene TRBJ2-3, with TRBD1 matching over 9 bases. V lost 4 bases to trimming and J lost 4 bases; unmatched junction nucleotides: 3. The length of the CDR3 is 13 residues. Germline CDR1 SQVTM, CDR2 ANQGSEA. The CDR3 loop is CSVAGQGSDTQYF. CDR3 DNA: TGCAGCGTTGCGGGACAGGGCTCAGATACGCAGTATTTT.

CDR3 sequence reads: CASRRNQGGEQYF. CDR3 DNA: TGTGCCAGCAGGAGGAATCAGGGTGGCGAGCAGTACTTC. The chain joins TRBV2 to TRBJ2-7; D possibly corresponds to TRBD1 (5 bases). Germline CDR1 and CDR2: SNHLY and FYNNEI. The CDR3 has 13 amino acids. Trimming took off 6 bases at V and 6 bases at J, with 15 bases between the two ends. Complete variable domain (other parts from reference TRBV2 and TRBJ2-7): EPEVTQTPSHQVTQMGQEVILRCVPISNHLYFYWYRQILGQKVEFLVSFYNNEISEKSEIFDDQFSVERPDGSNFTLKIRSTKLEDSAMYFCASRRNQGGEQYFGPGTRLTVT.

V is TRBV9 and J is TRBJ1-1; the D gene is possibly TRBD1 (6 bases). Germline V gene lookup returns CDR1 SGDLS and CDR2 YYNGEE. The ends were cut back, 2 bases at V and 11 bases at J, with 13 bases in the middle. There are 12 residues in the CDR3. CDR3 sequence reads: CASSVTGSSAFF. In DNA form, the CDR3 reads TGTGCCAGCAGCGTCACAGGGTCGTCGGCTTTCTTT.

This clone occurred once. V is TRBV6-5 and J is TRBJ2-3; 7 nucleotides match TRBD2. CDR1 is MNHEY and CDR2 is SVGAGI in the germline V gene. Trimming cost V 5 bases and J 6 bases; bases outside gene matches: 8. The CDR3 consists of 14 residues. The CDR3 protein is CASSRSTSADTQYF. The CDR3 DNA sequence: TGTGCCAGCAGTCGTAGTACTAGCGCGGATACGCAGTATTTT.

This clone was counted a single time. The chain's CDR3 is CASSISRGQDTQYF. DNA of the CDR3: TGTGCCAGTAGTATATCCAGGGGGCAGGATACGCAGTATTTT. The gene calls are TRBV19 and TRBJ2-3; 8 bases agree with TRBD1. V was pared by 2 bases and J by 6 bases, with 4 bases of the junction left unmatched. CDR1 and CDR2 from the germline V gene are LNHDA and SQIVND (reference sequence). The CDR3 consists of 14 residues.

The chain is built from TRBV4-2 and TRBJ2-1, with D possibly being TRBD1 (5 bases). The CDR3 contains 16 residues. V was cut by 0 bases and J by 0 bases, with 9 bases left in between. Germline V gene lookup returns CDR1 LGHNA and CDR2 YNFKEQ. The CDR3 DNA reads as TGTGCCAGCAGCCAAGATGGGGCTAACTCCTACAATGAGCAGTTCTTC. This codes for CASSQDGANSYNEQFF.

This clone was observed a few times. The chain recombines TRBV7-2 with TRBJ2-1; 11 nucleotides align to TRBD2. Per germline, CDR1 SGHTA and CDR2 FQGNSA. J was trimmed by 4 bases and V by 6 bases; bases with no gene match: 8. The CDR3 is made up of 16 amino acids. CDR3 residues: CASRVPGLAEYNEQFF. The CDR3 region has the DNA TGTGCCAGCAGGGTACCGGGACTAGCGGAGTACAATGAGCAGTTCTTC.

This clone was counted only a few times. The chain employs TRBV3-1 (or the pseudogene TRBV3-2) and TRBJ2-1; D is ambiguous. The CDR3 spans 12 residues. Between the trimmed V and J ends, which lost 4 bases and 12 bases, there was a span of 13 bases. Germline V CDR1 and CDR2: LGHDT, YNNKEL (reference sequence). CDR3: CASSRNKGWQFF. The CDR3 bases are TGTGCCAGCAGCCGAAATAAGGGATGGCAGTTCTTC.

The chain recombines TRBV6-5 with TRBJ1-2; D possibly corresponds to TRBD1 (6 bases). The germline CDR1 and CDR2 sequences are MNHEY and SVGAGI. V shed 2 bases and J shed 2 bases, with 9 bases lying between them. This CDR3 comprises 14 residues. CDR3 region: CASSYTGKNYGYTF. The CDR3 coding sequence is TGTGCCAGCAGTTACACAGGGAAGAACTATGGCTACACCTTC.

J is TRBJ1-6 and V is TRBV30; no clear D gene. The CDR3 spans 13 residues. V lost 0 bases and J 8 bases, leaving 8 bases between the germline ends. Per germline, CDR1 GTSNPN and CDR2 SVGIG (reference sequence). CDR3 DNA sequence: TGTGCCTGGAGTGTGCGGGAGGATTCACCCCTCCACTTT. Encoded protein: CAWSVREDSPLHF. Filled out from reference TRBV30 and TRBJ1-6, the complete variable domain reads SQTIHQWPATLVQPVGSPLSLECTVEGTSNPNLYWYRQAAGRGLQLLFYSVGIGQISSEVPQNLSASRPQDRQFILSSKKLLLSDSGFYLCAWSVREDSPLHFGNGTRLTVT.

The chain has TRBV18 and TRBJ2-2, with D possibly being TRBD2 (5 bases). CDR1 and CDR2 from the germline V gene are KGHSH and LQKENI. With 2 bases removed from V and 6 bases from J, the gap between germline ends came to 10 bases. The CDR3 runs 14 residues. The CDR3 region has the DNA TGTGCCAGCTCACCAACTAGTGTTGCCGGGGAGCTGTTTTTT. Encoded protein: CASSPTSVAGELFF.